What follows are 30 T cell receptor beta chains derived from one specimen sequenced in a study of OX40 agonist ivuxolimab in advanced cancers. TCRdb's copy holds only in-frame clones and misses some; the assay was immunoSEQ multiplex PCR. The data show some 72,000 clones, roughly nine tenths seen once. The sequenced sample was CD4+ or CD8+ T cells sorted from blood, obtained in a trial of the OX40 agonist ivuxolimab. The receptor set was obtained from an adult with an advanced solid tumor such as melanoma, head and neck, liver or kidney cancer.

Only one count was recorded for this clone. V gene TRBV2 combines with J gene TRBJ2-3; TRBD2 aligns across 16 bases. This CDR3 is 18 amino acids long. V gave up 11 bases and J gave up 0 bases; unmatched junction bases: 11. Per germline, CDR1 SNHLY and CDR2 FYNNEI. CDR3 loop: CARSGLAGGLSSTDTQYF. CDR3 nucleotides: TGTGCCCGATCGGGACTAGCGGGAGGGCTCTCTAGCACAGATACGCAGTATTTT.

The chain couples TRBV9 to TRBJ1-1; a possible D gene is TRBD1 (6 bases). CDR3 size: 16 residues. The V and J ends lost 0 bases and 0 bases respectively, with 12 bases between them. Germline CDR1 is SGDLS and CDR2 is YYNGEE. DNA for the CDR3: TGTGCCAGCAGCGTAGTCAGGGGAATGGTGAACACTGAAGCTTTCTTT. As protein: CASSVVRGMVNTEAFF.

The V gene is TRBV5-4, the J gene TRBJ2-5; D remains unclear. The CDR3 is 15 residues long. The ends were cut back, 4 bases at V and 9 bases at J, with 22 bases in the middle. In germline, CDR1 is SGHNT, CDR2 YYREEE (reference sequence). In DNA, the CDR3 is TGTGCCAGCAGCCCAGGTCATGTAGGAGCCACGGCCCAGTACTTC. This gives the protein CASSPGHVGATAQYF.

The chain joins TRBV2 to TRBJ1-5; no clear D. CDR1 and CDR2 from the germline V gene are SNHLY and FYNNEI. The length of the CDR3 is 13 residues. V lost 7 bases, J lost 5 bases, and 12 bases lay in between. DNA of the CDR3: TGTGCCAGCAAGGGCAGAACTTATCAGCCCCAGCATTTT. This translates into CASKGRTYQPQHF.

The CDR3 bases are TGTGCCAGCTCACCACAAATAGGACAAGAGACCCAGTACTTC. Translation: CASSPQIGQETQYF. The rearrangement links TRBV18 to TRBJ2-5, with no clear D. Germline CDR1 is KGHSH and CDR2 is LQKENI. CDR3 length equals 14 residues. V lost 1 base and J 2 bases, leaving 8 bases between the germline ends.

There are a few counts of this clone. V usage is TRBV27 and J usage is TRBJ1-1, with TRBD1 identical over 9 bases. The germline V gene has CDR1 MNHEY and CDR2 SMNVEV (reference sequence). The CDR3 contains 13 residues. Unmatched junction bases numbered 4, after V lost 4 bases and J lost 7 bases. CDR3 amino acids: CASSWGQGLEAFF. The CDR3 DNA follows: TGTGCCAGCAGTTGGGGACAGGGCCTTGAAGCTTTCTTT.

This sequence joins TRBV7-2 and TRBJ1-5; a weak D match, TRBD1 (6 bases). Germline CDR1 is SGHTA and CDR2 is FQGNSA. The CDR3 runs to 17 residues. Between the trimmed V and J ends, which lost 2 bases and 5 bases, there was a span of 19 bases. Here the CDR3 DNA reads TGTGCCAGCAGCTTAAGAGGGGGAGCTTTGGGGGATCAGCCCCAGCATTTT. It translates to CASSLRGGALGDQPQHF.

This clone was picked up one time. The gene calls are TRBV28 and TRBJ2-5; D is possibly TRBD1 (6 bases). V gave up 4 bases and J gave up 1 base, with 10 bases separating them. The germline V gene has CDR1 MDHEN and CDR2 SYDVKM. This CDR3 has 14 amino acids. CDR3 nucleotides: TGTGCCAGCAGTTCTCCAGGGGTCCAAGAGACCCAGTACTTC. As protein: CASSSPGVQETQYF.

V and J are TRBV5-6 and TRBJ1-1; 9 bases fit TRBD1. The V gene's germline CDR1 is SGHDT and CDR2 YYEEEE. The CDR3 has 15 residues. The trim removed 4 bases at V and 1 base at J, leaving 5 bases unmatched. The CDR3 spells CASSVQGAPNTEAFF. DNA of the CDR3: TGTGCCAGCAGCGTACAGGGGGCCCCGAACACTGAAGCTTTCTTT. Based on the CDR3 plus reference TRBV5-6 and TRBJ1-1, the full variable domain is DAGVTQSPTHLIKTRGQQVTLRCSPKSGHDTVSWYQQALGQGPQFIFQYYEEEERQRGNFPDRFSGHQFPNYSSELNVNALLLGDSALYLCASSVQGAPNTEAFFGQGTRLTVV.

V is TRBV18 and J is TRBJ2-2; D is uncertain. Germline assignment: CDR1 KGHSH and CDR2 LQKENI. V was shortened by 3 bases and J by 9 bases, with 11 bases between the two germline ends. The CDR3 length is 13 residues. CDR3 sequence: CASSPGTNWELFF. The CDR3 DNA follows: TGTGCCAGCTCACCCGGAACTAATTGGGAGCTGTTTTTT.

The rearrangement joins TRBV18 to TRBJ2-1; TRBD1 or TRBD2 may be the D gene (7 bases each). The V gene lost 3 bases and the J gene lost 4 bases, with 16 bases spanning the gap. The CDR3 length is 16 residues. Germline V gene lookup returns CDR1 KGHSH and CDR2 LQKENI. The CDR3 spells CASSPPQGGVYNEQFF. CDR3 nucleotides: TGTGCCAGCTCACCGCCCCAGGGGGGGGTTTACAATGAGCAGTTCTTC.

The DNA of the CDR3 is TGTGCCAGCAGCCAACTAGCGGGCGGATCCTACGAGCAGTACTTC. Translated: CASSQLAGGSYEQYF. The chain couples TRBV6-5 to TRBJ2-7, with 9 bases lining up with TRBD2. V lost 6 bases, J lost 1 base, and 7 bases stayed unmatched. Germline V CDR1 and CDR2: MNHEY, SVGAGI. This CDR3 region has 15 residues.

This sequence joins TRBV10-3 and TRBJ1-2, with 9 bases identical to TRBD1. This CDR3 comprises 15 residues. Germline CDR1 is ENHRY and CDR2 is SYGVKD. Germline trimming cut 2 bases from V and 7 bases from J; bases unmatched to any gene: 8. CDR3 amino acids: CAISEQPGTGFGYTF. The CDR3 region has the DNA TGTGCCATCAGTGAGCAGCCTGGGACAGGGTTTGGCTACACCTTC.

This chain uses TRBV6-1 with TRBJ2-7; TRBD2 matches 8 bases. This CDR3 has 14 amino acids. The junction had 5 bases not matched to a gene; V was cut back by 1 base and J by 6 bases. CDR1 is MNHNS and CDR2 is SASEGT in the germline V gene. The CDR3 DNA is TGTGCCAGCAGTGAAGGGGGGACTAGAATCGAGCAGTACTTC. This encodes CASSEGGTRIEQYF.

The chain has TRBV5-1 and TRBJ2-3; possibly TRBD1 for D (5 bases). Per the germline V gene, CDR1 is SGHRS and CDR2 is YFSETQ. The CDR3 loop spans 15 amino acids. The V gene lost 4 bases and the J gene lost 3 bases, with 15 bases spanning the gap. In DNA form, the CDR3 reads TGCGCCAGCAGCACCCAGACAGTTCGGACAGATACGCAGTATTTT. Protein product: CASSTQTVRTDTQYF.

The rearrangement uses TRBV19 and TRBJ2-2; D is undetermined. The CDR3 loop spans 13 amino acids. V gave up 11 bases and J gave up 4 bases, with 14 bases separating them. Germline lookup yields CDR1 LNHDA and CDR2 SQIVND (reference sequence). The CDR3 protein is CAGVGSPTGELFF. In DNA form, the CDR3 reads TGTGCCGGGGTGGGCAGCCCCACCGGGGAGCTGTTTTTT.

The chain couples TRBV6-4 to TRBJ2-1, with D perhaps matching TRBD1 or TRBD2 (6 bases each). Between the trimmed V and J ends, which lost 4 bases and 3 bases, there was a span of 10 bases. Germline CDR1 MRHNA, CDR2 SNTAGT. The CDR3 has 14 residues. This CDR3 reads CASSAGGDYNEQFF. The DNA for the CDR3 is TGTGCCAGCAGTGCCGGGGGCGACTACAATGAGCAGTTCTTC.

V and J are TRBV28 and TRBJ1-2; 7 positions agree with TRBD1. J lost 6 bases, V lost 6 bases, and 7 bases had no gene match. The CDR3 is 13 amino acids. Germline loops: CDR1 MDHEN, CDR2 SYDVKM. The CDR3 protein is CASRRTGRDGYTF. For the CDR3, the DNA is TGTGCCAGCAGAAGGACAGGAAGAGATGGCTACACCTTC.

The V call is TRBV29-1, the J call TRBJ2-3; the D is unclear. From germline, CDR1 is SQVTM and CDR2 ANQGSEA. This CDR3 has 13 amino acids. V lost 6 bases to trimming and J lost 2 bases, with 12 bases between them. As DNA, the CDR3 is TGCAGCGTCCGGGTCTTATTCACAGATACGCAGTATTTT. This codes for CSVRVLFTDTQYF.

The CDR3 protein is CASSIAWGGYIPNTGELFF. The CDR3 DNA reads as TGTGCCAGTAGTATAGCCTGGGGGGGGTATATCCCGAACACCGGGGAGCTGTTTTTT. This rearrangement joins TRBV19 to TRBJ2-2; 7 bases match TRBD2. With V trimmed by 1 base and J by 0 bases, 11 bases remained unmatched. The CDR3 covers 19 residues. Germline V gene lookup returns CDR1 LNHDA and CDR2 SQIVND (reference sequence).

V is TRBV5-4 and J is TRBJ1-2; maybe TRBD1 (5 bases). Germline V CDR1 and CDR2: SGHNT, YYREEE (reference sequence). The CDR3 covers 15 residues. Trimming left V 0 bases short and J 6 bases short, with 15 bases between. Here the CDR3 reads CASSLASARGNGYTF. DNA of the CDR3: TGTGCCAGCAGCTTGGCAAGTGCCCGGGGGAATGGCTACACCTTC.

The V gene is TRBV5-6, the J gene TRBJ2-1; 9 positions match TRBD1. The germline V gene encodes CDR1 SGHDT and CDR2 YYEEEE. With 4 bases clipped from V and 1 base from J, the junction kept 6 bases outside the gene matches. There are 16 residues in the CDR3. CDR3 sequence: CASSTIQGASYNEQFF. CDR3 DNA: TGTGCCAGCAGCACTATACAGGGGGCTTCCTACAATGAGCAGTTCTTC.

The gene calls are TRBV7-8 and TRBJ1-3, with D unresolved. Trimming shortened V by 5 bases and J by 1 base, and 9 bases separated the two germline ends. The CDR3 is 14 residues long. Per the germline V gene, CDR1 is SGHVS and CDR2 is FQNEAQ. Here the CDR3 DNA reads TGTGCCAGCAGCCCGGGCGGTTCTGGAAACACCATATATTTT. It codes for CASSPGGSGNTIYF.

This chain uses TRBV4-1 with TRBJ1-1; D possibly corresponds to TRBD1 (5 bases). V was pared by 1 base and J by 5 bases, with 11 bases between. This CDR3 region has 14 residues. Per the germline V gene, CDR1 is MGHRA and CDR2 is YSYEKL. The CDR3 reads CASSQVGEGTEAFF. DNA of the CDR3: TGCGCCAGCAGCCAAGTAGGGGAAGGGACTGAAGCTTTCTTT.

This clone has only one observation. The chain employs TRBV19 and TRBJ2-6, with a tentative D call TRBD2 (6 bases). The CDR3 covers 16 residues. Germline assignment: CDR1 LNHDA and CDR2 SQIVND (reference sequence). V was clipped by 1 base and J by 1 base, with 8 bases between them. The chain's CDR3 is CASSIGRESGANVLTF. CDR3 DNA sequence: TGTGCCAGTAGTATAGGTCGGGAGTCTGGGGCCAACGTCCTGACTTTC.

The chain recombines TRBV18 with TRBJ1-4; 12 bases align to TRBD1. The CDR3 spans 18 residues. From germline, CDR1 is KGHSH and CDR2 LQKENI. The J segment lost 2 bases and the V segment lost 1 base, leaving 5 bases of the junction unmatched. The CDR3 nucleotides are TGTGCCAGCTCACCACGTGGGACAGGGGGCTCGACTAATGAAAAACTGTTTTTT. Its protein is CASSPRGTGGSTNEKLFF.

The rearrangement uses TRBV29-1 and TRBJ1-4; D gene ambiguous. Per the germline V gene, CDR1 is SQVTM and CDR2 is ANQGSEA. There are 12 residues in the CDR3. V lost 0 bases and J lost 5, with 4 bases in between. In DNA, the CDR3 is TGCAGCGTTGAAGACCAAAATGAAAAACTGTTTTTT. This sequence encodes CSVEDQNEKLFF.

This clone was picked up one time. The gene calls are TRBV28 and TRBJ2-7, with 10 bases lining up with TRBD1. CDR3 length: 15 residues. Per the germline V gene, CDR1 is MDHEN and CDR2 is SYDVKM. V lost 6 bases to trimming and J lost 6 bases; unmatched junction nucleotides: 11. DNA of the CDR3: TGTGCCAGCAGGGCGGGGGACAGGGGATTCGGCGAGCAGTACTTC. This encodes CASRAGDRGFGEQYF.

The V call is TRBV28, the J call TRBJ1-6; tentatively, D is TRBD1 (5 bases). The germline gives CDR1 MDHEN, CDR2 SYDVKM. The CDR3 has 15 residues. V shed 6 bases and J shed 6 bases, with 15 bases lying between them. The DNA of the CDR3 is TGTGCCAGCAGCGCGGGGGGAGAGGGTAATTCACCCCTCCACTTT. This sequence encodes CASSAGGEGNSPLHF.

The chain couples TRBV30 to TRBJ2-5; TRBD2 aligns across 11 bases. J was trimmed by 4 bases and V by 4 bases; bases with no gene match: 2. Germline values: CDR1 GTSNPN, CDR2 SVGIG (reference sequence). This CDR3 has 13 amino acids. The chain's CDR3 is CAWTGLAGETQYF. CDR3 nucleotides: TGTGCCTGGACCGGACTAGCGGGAGAGACCCAGTACTTC.